The 31 T cell receptor beta chains listed next were all sequenced from one sample in a study of cytomegalovirus exposure and HLA in healthy donors. PCR employed 60 Vbeta and 13 Jbeta primers. TCRdb's table, derived via immunoSEQ multiplex PCR, lists solely in-frame clones and lacks some. The sample carries 120,000 or so clones, 75% to 85% recorded once. Sequencing was performed on PBMCs. These receptors were obtained from a man aged 35-49 years in good health and CMV-seronegative.

This rearrangement joins TRBV11-2 to TRBJ1-1; D remains ambiguous. Germline assignment: CDR1 SGHAT and CDR2 FQNNGV. The V gene lost 2 bases and the J gene lost 6 bases, with 13 bases spanning the gap. CDR3 length equals 14 residues. Here the CDR3 DNA reads TGTGCCAGCAGCTTACTTCTTACAGCATCTGAAGCTTTCTTT. It translates to CASSLLLTASEAFF.

The gene calls are TRBV10-3 and TRBJ2-1; 8 bases map to TRBD2. The CDR3 is 14 amino acids. The germline V gene encodes CDR1 ENHRY and CDR2 SYGVKD. The V and J ends lost 8 bases and 0 bases, in that order; junction bases with no gene match: 3. CDR3 region: CAIRAGGSYNEQFF. CDR3 sequence (DNA): TGTGCCATCCGTGCGGGAGGCTCCTACAATGAGCAGTTCTTC.

This chain links TRBV10-3 with TRBJ2-2; 7 nucleotides match TRBD1. Trimming cost V 6 bases and J 3 bases; bases outside gene matches: 7. CDR3 length: 15 amino acids. Germline V CDR1 and CDR2: ENHRY, SYGVKD. CDR3 sequence (DNA): TGTGCCATCAGGACAACAGGGGTAGACACCGGGGAGCTGTTTTTT. Its translation: CAIRTTGVDTGELFF.

The chain uses TRBV2 and TRBJ1-5; D might be TRBD1 (6 bases). CDR1 is SNHLY and CDR2 is FYNNEI in the germline V gene. This CDR3 has 15 amino acids. Trimming stripped 1 base from V and 4 bases from J, with 11 bases between. This CDR3 is CASSEDRAKNQPQHF. The CDR3, as DNA: TGTGCCAGCAGTGAAGACAGGGCCAAAAATCAGCCCCAGCATTTT.

The genes are TRBV15 and TRBJ2-1, with 7 bases matching TRBD2. From germline, CDR1 is LNHNV and CDR2 YYDKDF (reference sequence). CDR3 length: 17 residues. V lost 2 bases and J lost 0; bases outside the gene matches: 7. DNA for the CDR3: TGTGCCACCAGCAGATCGAGCGGGATGAGCTCCTACAATGAGCAGTTCTTC. Its protein product is CATSRSSGMSSYNEQFF.

The chain carries TRBV30 and TRBJ2-6; no definite D call. V shed 5 bases and J shed 4 bases, with 9 bases lying between them. Germline V gene sequence: CDR1 GTSNPN, CDR2 SVGIG (reference sequence). CDR3 size: 13 residues. In DNA, the CDR3 is TGTGCCTGGGGCCGAGGAGGGGCCAACGTCCTGACTTTC. This codes for CAWGRGGANVLTF.

This clone was observed a handful of times. The chain links TRBV6-1 to TRBJ1-5; 7 bases agree with TRBD1. Trimming took 2 bases from V and 6 from J; bases not matched to a gene: 4. The germline V gene encodes CDR1 MNHNS and CDR2 SASEGT. The CDR3 runs 14 residues. The DNA for the CDR3 is TGTGCCAGCAGTGAACAGACAGGGCCTCAGCCCCAGCATTTT. Protein: CASSEQTGPQPQHF.

V gene TRBV5-1 combines with J gene TRBJ2-3, with TRBD1 as a possible D gene (6 bases). V shed 0 bases and J shed 4 bases, with 9 bases lying between them. The CDR3 is 14 amino acids. Germline CDR1 and CDR2: SGHRS and YFSETQ. The CDR3 reads CASSLGGRPDTQYF. CDR3 in DNA: TGCGCCAGCAGCTTGGGGGGGCGCCCAGATACGCAGTATTTT.

The chain recombines TRBV28 with TRBJ2-7, with TRBD1 as a possible D gene (6 bases). The CDR3 contains 14 residues. Trimming took 7 bases from V and 2 from J, leaving 15 bases between them. In germline, CDR1 is MDHEN, CDR2 SYDVKM. In DNA, the CDR3 is TGTGCCAGCACCACCCCGGGACAAACCTACGAGCAGTACTTC. It translates to CASTTPGQTYEQYF.

This clone came up a few times. This chain joins TRBV14 and TRBJ1-5, with no clear D. V was cut by 1 base and J by 7 bases, with 5 bases left in between. Germline assignment: CDR1 SGHDN and CDR2 FVKESK. The CDR3 has 12 residues. As DNA, the CDR3 is TGTGCCAGCAGCCAAGGGCTCCAGCCCCAGCATTTT. It codes for CASSQGLQPQHF.

The chain links TRBV18 to TRBJ2-7; TRBD2 is a possible D gene (7 bases). Deletions cut 3 bases from V and 5 bases from J, with 14 bases between. The CDR3 runs 14 residues. Germline V gives CDR1 KGHSH, CDR2 LQKENI. In nucleotides, the CDR3 is TGTGCCAGCTCACCTACTGGGGGGGCGGACGAGCAGTACTTC. Translated, it gives CASSPTGGADEQYF.

The chain combines TRBV30 with TRBJ1-1; D is ambiguous. Germline V lookup: CDR1 GTSNPN, CDR2 SVGIG (reference sequence). The CDR3 is 11 residues long. V lost 5 bases and J lost 10, with 14 bases in between. CDR3 DNA: TGTGCCTGGGCGGGCGGGCCGCGAGCTTTCTTT. Translated: CAWAGGPRAFF.

The gene calls are TRBV7-9 and TRBJ1-1; the D gene is possibly TRBD1 (6 bases). The CDR3 runs 12 residues. Germline V gene sequence: CDR1 SEHNR, CDR2 FQNEAQ (reference sequence). V shed 3 bases and J shed 6 bases, with 8 bases lying between them. The CDR3 nucleotides are TGTGCCAGCAGCTTCCAGGGGCCTGAAGCTTTCTTT. Residues: CASSFQGPEAFF.

The chain recombines TRBV27 with TRBJ2-5, with D maybe TRBD2 (5 bases). The CDR3 is made up of 14 amino acids. Germline V lookup: CDR1 MNHEY, CDR2 SMNVEV (reference sequence). V was clipped by 2 bases and J by 1 base, with 8 bases between them. In DNA, the CDR3 is TGTGCCAGCAGTTTAGTAGCGTCCCAAGAGACCCAGTACTTC. Protein product: CASSLVASQETQYF.

V usage is TRBV5-1 and J usage is TRBJ1-1; maybe TRBD1 (6 bases). The CDR3 covers 14 residues. Deletions cut 2 bases from V and 6 bases from J, with 14 bases between. Germline V gives CDR1 SGHRS, CDR2 YFSETQ. CDR3 sequence (DNA): TGCGCCAGCAGCTTCGGGGACATAAGCTCTGAAGCTTTCTTT. This encodes CASSFGDISSEAFF.

The V and J genes are TRBV7-9 and TRBJ1-3; a weak D match, TRBD1 (6 bases). Per the germline V gene, CDR1 is SEHNR and CDR2 is FQNEAQ (reference sequence). Between the trimmed V and J ends, which lost 5 bases and 0 bases, there was a span of 11 bases. The CDR3 sequence is 15 residues long. CDR3 DNA sequence: TGTGCCAGCAGCGAACGGACAGACTCTGGAAACACCATATATTTT. Encoded protein: CASSERTDSGNTIYF.

Only one count was recorded for this clone. V gene TRBV18 combines with J gene TRBJ1-4; D remains unclear. The CDR3 is made up of 13 amino acids. Germline V lookup: CDR1 KGHSH, CDR2 LQKENI. Trimming removed 2 bases from V and 8 bases from J, with 9 bases in between. This CDR3 reads CASSPDRGEKLFF. In DNA, the CDR3 is TGTGCCAGCTCACCAGATCGAGGGGAAAAACTGTTTTTT.

The chain is built from TRBV7-3 and TRBJ2-1; TRBD2 agrees at 7 bases. Germline V gene lookup returns CDR1 SGHTA and CDR2 FQGTGA. With 4 bases clipped from V and 6 bases from J, the junction kept 9 bases outside the gene matches. The CDR3 covers 15 residues. The CDR3 coding sequence is TGTGCCAGCAGCTATAGCGGGCCTCCCTCCAATGAGCAGTTCTTC. Protein product: CASSYSGPPSNEQFF.

The CDR3 here is CASSGGGLTTEQFF. The CDR3 DNA follows: TGTGCCAGCAGCGGGGGCGGACTAACTACTGAGCAGTTCTTC. The rearrangement links TRBV9 to TRBJ2-1; D possibly corresponds to TRBD2 (6 bases). This CDR3 is 14 amino acids long. CDR1 and CDR2 (germline): SGDLS, YYNGEE. V dropped 3 bases and J dropped 9 bases, with 16 bases sitting between them.

This sequence joins TRBV7-2 and TRBJ2-7, with TRBD1 matching over 7 bases. The CDR3 is 14 amino acids. Germline V CDR1 and CDR2: SGHTA, FQGNSA. Germline trimming cut 3 bases from V and 4 bases from J; bases unmatched to any gene: 6. CDR3 DNA sequence: TGTGCCAGCAGCTTCGCACAGGGGACATACGAGCAGTACTTC. Its translation is CASSFAQGTYEQYF.

This clone has a handful of counts. This chain links TRBV5-1 with TRBJ2-1; tentative D call: TRBD1 (5 bases). CDR1 SGHRS and CDR2 YFSETQ come from the germline V gene. V lost 0 bases and J 4 bases, leaving 14 bases between the germline ends. The CDR3 is made up of 16 amino acids. The CDR3 spells CASSLAGLQAYNEQFF. CDR3 DNA: TGCGCCAGCAGCTTGGCCGGGTTACAGGCGTACAATGAGCAGTTCTTC.

V and J are TRBV5-1 and TRBJ1-2; perhaps TRBD1 as D (6 bases). This CDR3 is built from 13 residues. With 3 bases removed from V and 5 bases from J, the gap between germline ends came to 11 bases. Germline-derived CDR1 and CDR2 are SGHRS and YFSETQ. DNA of the CDR3: TGCGCCAGCAGCTCGGCAGGGGAGTATGGCTACACCTTC. Its translation: CASSSAGEYGYTF. Full variable domain (rest looked up from reference TRBV5-1 and TRBJ1-2): KAGVTQTPRYLIKTRGQQVTLSCSPISGHRSVSWYQQTPGQGLQFLFEYFSETQRNKGNFPGRFSGRQFSNSRSEMNVSTLELGDSALYLCASSSAGEYGYTFGSGTRLTVV.

The chain recombines TRBV16 with TRBJ2-5; maybe TRBD2 (6 bases). The CDR3 totals 15 residues. Germline CDR1 reads KGHSY; CDR2 reads FQNENV. V lost 2 bases and J 0 bases, leaving 10 bases between the germline ends. CDR3 protein: CASSQGGWDQETQYF. CDR3 nucleotide sequence: TGTGCCAGCAGCCAAGGAGGGTGGGACCAAGAGACCCAGTACTTC.

The rearrangement links TRBV7-2 to TRBJ1-2; D call uncertain. Trimming removed 0 bases from V and 3 bases from J, with 8 bases in between. The CDR3 is 14 amino acids. Per the germline V gene, CDR1 is SGHTA and CDR2 is FQGNSA. In nucleotides, the CDR3 is TGTGCCAGCAGCTTAGCATATATTGACTATGGCTACACCTTC. It specifies CASSLAYIDYGYTF.

The chain is built from TRBV5-1 and TRBJ1-2, with 12 bases matching TRBD1. V dropped 4 bases and J dropped 8; count of bases not matched to a gene: 9. The CDR3 has 15 residues. Germline CDR1 SGHRS, CDR2 YFSETQ. CDR3 nucleotides: TGCGCCAGCAGCCCCCAGGGACAGGGGGCGGTAGGCTACACCTTC. Translating gives CASSPQGQGAVGYTF.

A single count supports this clone. The J gene is TRBJ2-7, the V gene TRBV25-1; D uncertain. CDR1 is MGHDK and CDR2 is SYGVNS in the germline V gene. CDR3 size: 12 residues. V lost 3 bases to trimming and J lost 3 bases, with 6 bases between them. The CDR3 bases are TGTGCCAGCAGTGACTTTTACTACGAGCAGTACTTC. As protein: CASSDFYYEQYF.

CDR3 nucleotide sequence: TGTGCCAGTAAACAGGGGGCCTCATCCTACGAGCAGTACTTC. Translation gives CASKQGASSYEQYF. V gene TRBV6-1 combines with J gene TRBJ2-7, with 9 bases matching TRBD1. CDR1 MNHNS and CDR2 SASEGT come from the germline V gene. Unmatched junction bases numbered 7, after V lost 9 bases and J lost 1 base. The CDR3 is 14 amino acids.

The count of this clone is one. The rearrangement uses TRBV4-2 and TRBJ1-2; D not resolved. This CDR3 is built from 14 residues. V gave up 1 base and J gave up 4 bases, with 10 bases separating them. Germline V gene sequence: CDR1 LGHNA, CDR2 YNFKEQ. The CDR3 loop is CASSQVETGYGYTF. The CDR3 DNA sequence: TGTGCCAGCAGCCAAGTGGAGACGGGCTATGGCTACACCTTC.

The chain links TRBV7-9 to TRBJ2-3; 8 nucleotides agree with TRBD1. Germline CDR1 SEHNR, CDR2 FQNEAQ (reference sequence). V dropped 7 bases and J dropped 0; count of bases not matched to a gene: 6. The CDR3 loop spans 15 amino acids. CDR3 sequence reads: CASTDRGRSTDTQYF. The CDR3 DNA is TGTGCCAGCACCGACAGGGGCCGCAGCACAGATACGCAGTATTTT. The full variable domain, with the rest looked up from reference TRBV7-9 and TRBJ2-3, is DTGVSQNPRHKITKRGQNVTFRCDPISEHNRLYWYRQTLGQGPEFLTYFQNEAQLEKSRLLSDRFSAERPKGSFSTLEIQRTEQGDSAMYLCASTDRGRSTDTQYFGPGTRLTVL.

CDR3 bases: TGCGCCAGCAGCTTAGGGACTAGCGACGTCATTCAGTACTTC. It translates to CASSLGTSDVIQYF. The V call is TRBV5-1, the J call TRBJ2-4; TRBD2 matches 10 bases. Germline lookup yields CDR1 SGHRS and CDR2 YFSETQ. V lost 2 bases and J lost 9; bases outside the gene matches: 5. This CDR3 region has 14 residues.

The chain uses TRBV28 and TRBJ1-4, with D maybe TRBD1 (6 bases). The CDR3 is made up of 16 amino acids. Germline-derived CDR1 and CDR2 are MDHEN and SYDVKM. V lost 0 bases to trimming and J lost 3 bases, with 11 bases between them. This CDR3 is CASSLWGEGANEKLFF. In nucleotides, the CDR3 is TGTGCCAGCAGTTTATGGGGGGAGGGGGCTAATGAAAAACTGTTTTTT.